A selection of T cell receptor beta chains follows, all from one sample in a study of cytomegalovirus exposure and HLA in healthy donors. Produced via immunoSEQ multiplex PCR; TCRdb's table is partial and in-frame only. The sample includes about 170,000 clones, 70% to 80% of them seen just once. The specimen sequenced was PBMCs. The receptors stem from a woman aged 25 to 39 in good health and CMV-seropositive. Each CDR3 is given with its conserved first and last residue. The order of the fields is clone size, CDR3 length, V gene, J gene, CDR3 protein. Size is omitted from some rows. Given values are once, few, many or a class for expanded clones.

>-|15|TRBV2|TRBJ1-5
CASSEASGMGQPQHF
>-|15|TRBV5-1|TRBJ2-7
CASSPGDSFSYEQYF
>-|15|TRBV6-5|TRBJ1-1
CATAPQQGLASEAFF
>-|17|TRBV5-1|TRBJ2-3
CASSSDRGRGDTDTQYF
>few|16|TRBV4-3|TRBJ2-6
CASSQDSASGANVLTF
>-|13|TRBV5-1|TRBJ1-1
CASRDQGGTEAFF
>-|15|TRBV28|TRBJ1-2
CASSLPIGGYYGYTF
>-|13|TRBV5-4|TRBJ2-5
CASSTGRGETQYF
>-|13|TRBV29-1|TRBJ2-5
CSVEVTVQETQYF
>-|15|TRBV6-5|TRBJ1-3
CASTRFGTGGNTIYF
>-|14|TRBV14|TRBJ2-1
CASRRDRANNEQFF
>-|14|TRBV7-8|TRBJ2-7
CASRRTDAAYEQYF